The entry below describes one T cell receptor (beta chain). The antigen is not known. The sample originates from a study of OX40 agonist ivuxolimab in advanced cancers. Overall study findings and caveats: It was also the case that some nonresponders had low normalized T-cell clonal expansion. On average, CD8+ T cells showed a greater number of expanded clones than CD4+.

V was trimmed by 6 bases and J by 0 bases, leaving 12 bases between them. The CDR3 loop spans 15 amino acids. CDR1 SGHNT and CDR2 YENEEA come from the germline V gene. Clones were sequenced by immunoSEQ multiplex PCR, and TCRdb holds only the in-frame ones, with some missing. This table has roughly 58,000 clones, around 85% appearing once. Prior autoimmune disease or systemic immunosuppression barred patients. The material was CD4+ or CD8+ T cells sorted from blood, obtained in a trial of the OX40 agonist ivuxolimab. This sequence was found in an adult with an advanced solid tumor such as melanoma, head and neck, liver or kidney cancer. The chain links TRBV11-3 to TRBJ2-1; D is uncertain. In nucleotides, the CDR3 is TGTGCCAGCAGGGCGACTCATAGCTCCTACAATGAGCAGTTCTTC. Translating gives CASRATHSSYNEQFF.